Reported below is one TCR beta chain. These data come from a study of cytomegalovirus exposure and HLA in healthy donors. The PCR contained 60 Vbeta and 13 Jbeta primers. Only in-frame clones appear in the TCRdb table, and some are missing; sequencing was by immunoSEQ multiplex PCR. Here the sample spans about 120,000 clones, roughly 85% being singletons. The CDR3 consists of 13 residues. Germline V lookup: CDR1 SGHTA, CDR2 FQGTGA. The V end lost 4 bases, the J end lost 5 bases, and 11 bases lay between the germline ends. Sequenced: PBMCs. This receptor was taken from a man aged 25 to 40 in good health and CMV-seropositive. The rearrangement uses TRBV7-3 and TRBJ2-5; tentative D call: TRBD2 (6 bases). The CDR3 region has the DNA TGTGCCAGCAGCTGGGACTTAGGGGAGACCCAGTACTTC. This encodes CASSWDLGETQYF.